One sample yielded the 21 T cell receptor beta chains listed below, sequenced in a study of blood T cell repertoires in COVID-19. Assay used: immunoSEQ multiplex PCR; TCRdb lists only in-frame clones, some missing. The sample comprises some 97,000 clones, just under 80% of which are singletons, and around a third rests with the top ten. Sequenced sample: peripheral blood. These receptors were obtained from a man between 65 and 85 years old with active or convalescent COVID-19.

The gene calls are TRBV5-6 and TRBJ2-1; D may be TRBD1 (5 bases). V lost 1 base and J lost 8, with 13 bases in between. The CDR3 has 14 amino acids. Germline CDR1 SGHDT, CDR2 YYEEEE. Here the CDR3 reads CASSLPGPSYEQFF. Written as DNA, the CDR3 is TGTGCCAGCAGCTTGCCAGGGCCGAGCTATGAGCAGTTCTTC.

The J gene is TRBJ2-7, the V gene TRBV5-1, with 10 bases matching TRBD2. Germline V lookup: CDR1 SGHRS, CDR2 YFSETQ. CDR3 length equals 16 residues. With 4 bases clipped from V and 5 bases from J, the junction kept 12 bases outside the gene matches. The CDR3 protein is CASSKVALAGVNEQYF. The CDR3 nucleotides read TGCGCCAGCAGCAAAGTGGCTCTAGCGGGAGTGAACGAGCAGTACTTC.

In this sample, this clone turned up a few times. This specimen includes other DNA sequences encoding the same CDR3. The rearrangement uses TRBV6-5 and TRBJ2-3, with 8 nucleotides matching TRBD2. Germline-derived CDR1 and CDR2 are MNHEY and SVGAGI. The ends lost 6 bases at V and 3 bases at J; junction bases unmatched: 8. This CDR3 region has 15 residues. The CDR3 bases are TGTGCCAGCAGACGAAAAGCGGGGGCAACAGATACGCAGTATTTT. It is translated as CASRRKAGATDTQYF.

The chain links TRBV7-2 to TRBJ1-2; TRBD1 matches 8 bases. The CDR3 is 15 amino acids. Looked up from germline, CDR1 is SGHTA and CDR2 is FQGNSA. J lost 1 base, V lost 5 bases, and 6 bases had no gene match. The CDR3 loop is CASSRDRGLNYGYTF. The CDR3 DNA sequence: TGTGCCAGCAGCCGTGACAGGGGACTTAACTATGGCTACACCTTC.

The genes are TRBV7-6 and TRBJ1-4; possible D gene TRBD1, 6 bases. CDR3 length: 17 amino acids. Germline CDR1 reads SGHVS; CDR2 reads FNYEAQ. The V gene lost 5 bases and the J gene lost 0 bases, with 16 bases spanning the gap. Here the CDR3 reads CASSAQRTETTNEKLFF. The DNA of the CDR3 is TGTGCCAGCAGCGCTCAGAGGACAGAAACAACTAATGAAAAACTGTTTTTT.

J is TRBJ1-1 and V is TRBV7-8, with D perhaps TRBD1 (6 bases). Trimming shortened V by 3 bases and J by 1 base, and 9 bases separated the two germline ends. The CDR3 extends over 14 amino acids. Germline loops: CDR1 SGHVS, CDR2 FQNEAQ. In DNA form, the CDR3 reads TGTGCCAGCAGCTTTGGACAGCCGAACACTGAAGCTTTCTTT. This encodes CASSFGQPNTEAFF.

The V call is TRBV6-1, the J call TRBJ2-5; D is unresolved. Trimming cost V 2 bases and J 7 bases, with 11 bases left between them. Germline CDR1 MNHNS, CDR2 SASEGT. CDR3 length: 13 residues. This CDR3 is CASSELGYGTQYF. CDR3 nucleotides: TGTGCCAGCAGTGAACTCGGTTACGGGACCCAGTACTTC.

This rearrangement joins TRBV28 to TRBJ1-2, with a possible D match to TRBD1 (6 bases). The CDR3 is 12 residues long. Trimming left V 6 bases short and J 4 bases short, with 9 bases between. CDR1 and CDR2 (germline): MDHEN, SYDVKM. The CDR3 reads CASRQGSYGYTF. Here the CDR3 DNA reads TGTGCCAGCAGACAGGGAAGCTATGGCTACACCTTC.

V is TRBV15 and J is TRBJ2-5, with a possible D match to TRBD2 (6 bases). The germline V gene has CDR1 LNHNV and CDR2 YYDKDF (reference sequence). V lost 3 bases and J 4 bases, leaving 21 bases between the germline ends. There are 17 residues in the CDR3. CDR3 bases: TGTGCCACCAGCAGGGGGGGACTTGAGTACGTACGAGAGACCCAGTACTTC. It specifies CATSRGGLEYVRETQYF.

The chain is built from TRBV9 and TRBJ1-5, with D unclear. Germline CDR1 SGDLS, CDR2 YYNGEE. Deletions cut 0 bases from V and 0 bases from J, with 10 bases between. The CDR3 length is 16 residues. The CDR3 protein is CASSVAEGSSNQPQHF. In DNA form, the CDR3 reads TGTGCCAGCAGCGTAGCTGAGGGTAGTAGCAATCAGCCCCAGCATTTT. Using reference TRBV9 and TRBJ1-5 for the parts outside the CDR3, the full variable domain is DSGVTQTPKHLITATGQRVTLRCSPRSGDLSVYWYQQSLDQGLQFLIQYYNGEERAKGNILERFSAQQFPDLHSELNLSSLELGDSALYFCASSVAEGSSNQPQHFGDGTRLSIL.

This clone has only one observation. The rearrangement joins TRBV14 to TRBJ2-3; 10 positions agree with TRBD2. The V and J ends lost 0 bases and 10 bases, in that order; junction bases with no gene match: 4. Germline assignment: CDR1 SGHDN and CDR2 FVKESK. The CDR3 spans 14 residues. CDR3 loop: CASSQDLSGGAQYF. The CDR3 region has the DNA TGTGCCAGCAGCCAAGACCTGAGCGGGGGGGCGCAGTATTTT.

The V and J genes are TRBV9 and TRBJ1-6, with 10 nucleotides matching TRBD1. Germline CDR1 and CDR2: SGDLS and YYNGEE. The V gene end was trimmed by 3 bases and the J gene end by 8 bases; junction bases not matched to a gene: 5. The CDR3 consists of 15 residues. The DNA for the CDR3 is TGTGCCAGCAGCGGCGCCGGGACAGGGGATTCACCCCTCCACTTT. Protein sequence: CASSGAGTGDSPLHF. The full variable domain, with the rest looked up from reference TRBV9 and TRBJ1-6, is DSGVTQTPKHLITATGQRVTLRCSPRSGDLSVYWYQQSLDQGLQFLIQYYNGEERAKGNILERFSAQQFPDLHSELNLSSLELGDSALYFCASSGAGTGDSPLHFGNGTRLTVT.

This chain links TRBV10-3 with TRBJ2-3; D unclear. V was trimmed by 2 bases and J by 2 bases, leaving 8 bases between them. CDR3 length equals 14 residues. CDR1 and CDR2 from the germline V gene are ENHRY and SYGVKD. The CDR3 region is CAISEVRNTDTQYF. Written as DNA, the CDR3 is TGTGCCATCAGTGAGGTCAGGAACACAGATACGCAGTATTTT.

This clone was recorded many times. The V gene is TRBV9, the J gene TRBJ2-1, with 9 bases matching TRBD1. The CDR3 runs to 14 residues. J gave up 7 bases and V 3 bases, and 5 bases lay outside the gene matches. CDR1 is SGDLS, CDR2 YYNGEE, per germline. CDR3 sequence: CASSATGGRNEQFF. The CDR3 DNA sequence: TGTGCCAGCAGCGCTACAGGGGGCCGAAATGAGCAGTTCTTC.

J is TRBJ2-5 and V is TRBV7-2; 9 bases fit TRBD1. Germline V gene lookup returns CDR1 SGHTA and CDR2 FQGNSA. The CDR3 loop spans 15 amino acids. With 5 bases clipped from V and 6 bases from J, the junction kept 10 bases outside the gene matches. The CDR3 spells CASSLGQGRGKTQYF. CDR3 coding DNA: TGTGCCAGCAGCCTCGGACAGGGGAGGGGGAAGACCCAGTACTTC.

The chain has TRBV28 and TRBJ2-5; the match to TRBD1 covers 9 bases. Trimming at V came to 6 bases and at J to 4 bases, leaving 9 bases not matched to a gene. This CDR3 comprises 15 residues. CDR1 and CDR2 from the germline V gene are MDHEN and SYDVKM. CDR3 loop: CASSTSGQGRETQYF. For the CDR3, the DNA is TGTGCCAGCAGCACCTCGGGACAGGGTCGAGAGACCCAGTACTTC.

The chain is built from TRBV9 and TRBJ2-5, with 14 bases that match TRBD2. J lost 0 bases, V lost 3 bases, and 10 bases had no gene match. Germline CDR1 is SGDLS and CDR2 is YYNGEE. CDR3 size: 19 residues. CDR3 loop: CASSDAPGLAGANQETQYF. CDR3 DNA: TGTGCCAGCAGCGACGCTCCGGGACTAGCGGGAGCGAACCAAGAGACCCAGTACTTC.

CDR3: CASGSSGTKRTGELFF. The CDR3 region has the DNA TGTGCTAGTGGTTCTTCCGGGACTAAGAGGACCGGGGAGCTGTTTTTT. V and J are TRBV12-5 and TRBJ2-2; 7 nucleotides agree with TRBD2. J gave up 5 bases and V 4 bases, and 10 bases lay outside the gene matches. There are 16 residues in the CDR3. Germline V gives CDR1 LGHNT, CDR2 FRNRAP.

In this sample, this clone turned up once. V usage is TRBV19 and J usage is TRBJ2-6; 7 bases are a match to TRBD1. J lost 1 base, V lost 5 bases, and 5 bases had no gene match. There are 16 residues in the CDR3. Germline CDR1 and CDR2: LNHDA and SQIVND (reference sequence). CDR3 DNA sequence: TGTGCCAGTAGTCGGGACAGCCCTTCTGGGGCCAACGTCCTGACTTTC. Its translation: CASSRDSPSGANVLTF.

This clone has just one count. CDR3 sequence: CASSKEDRGNTEAFF. CDR3 nucleotide sequence: TGTGCCAGCAGCAAAGAGGACAGGGGAAACACTGAAGCTTTCTTT. The V call is TRBV21-1, the J call TRBJ1-1; the table gives TRBD1 as D, unverified against the DNA. TRBV21-1 is designated a pseudogene. The CDR3 runs to 15 residues.

The rearrangement links TRBV30 to TRBJ1-6; TRBD1 matches at 8 bases. V was pared by 7 bases and J by 9 bases, with 11 bases of the junction left unmatched. CDR1 and CDR2 (germline): GTSNPN, SVGIG (reference sequence). This CDR3 is 14 amino acids long. The CDR3 region has the DNA TGTGCCTACGGGGCAGGGGGCCGGAGTTCACCCCTCCACTTT. It is translated as CAYGAGGRSSPLHF.